This paragraph covers one T cell receptor (beta chain) sequence. The antigen is not known. This entry comes from a study of graft-versus-host responses after intestinal transplantation. The method was immunoSEQ multiplex PCR; TCRdb's version includes in-frame clones alone and lacks a portion of them. This table holds roughly 28,000 clones, around 76% found once. J was trimmed by 4 bases and V by 6 bases; bases with no gene match: 5. The CDR3 consists of 14 residues. CDR1 is MNHEY and CDR2 is SVGAGI in the germline V gene. The gene calls are TRBV6-5 and TRBJ1-2, with TRBD1 identical over 10 bases. The sequencing used unstimulated CD4+ T cells sorted from spleen or lymph node cells, collected before intestinal transplant. The origin of this receptor is a human donor who received an intestinal transplant. The CDR3 protein is CASRFRQGAYGYTF. The DNA for the CDR3 is TGTGCCAGCAGGTTCCGACAGGGGGCCTATGGCTACACCTTC.